Presented here are 6 T cell receptor beta chains from one specimen sequenced in a study of Tregs in tolerant kidney transplant recipients. The repertoire was sequenced with immunoSEQ multiplex PCR; TCRdb's copy has only in-frame clones and lacks some. The top ten clones hold roughly 5% of a sample with 85,000 to 95,000 clones, roughly 92% of them seen once. Sequencing was carried out using CD8+ T cells from blood. The source is a human donor in good health.

The chain links TRBV6-1 to TRBJ2-3, with TRBD2 matching over 8 bases. V trimming: 4 bases; J trimming: 1 base; junction bases outside the gene matches: 7. Germline values: CDR1 MNHNS, CDR2 SASEGT. CDR3 length: 16 residues. The CDR3 DNA reads as TGTGCCAGCAGTGGAGATCGGGGGGGAGGCACAGATACGCAGTATTTT. Translating it yields CASSGDRGGGTDTQYF.

Concerning this clone: The junction and the germline gene differ at one end; a read error may be behind it. Other DNA sequences in the same sample also yield this CDR3. This chain uses TRBV5-4 with TRBJ1-4, with 7 bases aligning to TRBD1. The germline V gene encodes CDR1 SGHNT and CDR2 YYREEE (reference sequence). The CDR3 runs to 14 residues. CDR3 DNA: TGTGCCAGCAGCTTGGACAGGGGTAGTGAAAAGCTGTTTTTT. It codes for CASSLDRGSEKLFF.

V gene TRBV9 combines with J gene TRBJ2-1; a weak D match, TRBD1 (6 bases). The CDR3 is 13 residues long. V was shortened by 3 bases and J by 6 bases, with 10 bases between the two germline ends. Germline CDR1 is SGDLS and CDR2 is YYNGEE. The DNA of the CDR3 is TGTGCCAGCAGCGAGGAGACAGGCAATGAGCAGTTCTTC. Encoded protein: CASSEETGNEQFF.

The V call is TRBV6-6, the J call TRBJ1-2; D is undetermined. Germline V CDR1 and CDR2: MNHNY, SVGAGI (reference sequence). This CDR3 has 15 residues. V dropped 2 bases and J dropped 3 bases, with 13 bases sitting between them. CDR3: CASSYPKEVDYGYTF. The CDR3 DNA is TGTGCCAGCAGTTACCCCAAAGAAGTTGACTATGGCTACACCTTC.

The chain is built from TRBV9 and TRBJ2-7, with 8 bases fitting TRBD2. CDR1 SGDLS and CDR2 YYNGEE come from the germline V gene. The CDR3 has 14 amino acids. V gave up 2 bases and J gave up 2 bases; unmatched junction bases: 3. CDR3 sequence: CASSVHGGAYEQYF. Here the CDR3 DNA reads TGTGCCAGCAGCGTCCACGGGGGGGCCTACGAGCAGTACTTC.

The V gene is TRBV27, the J gene TRBJ2-5, with D tentatively TRBD2 (5 bases). The length of the CDR3 is 13 residues. Germline CDR1 reads MNHEY; CDR2 reads SMNVEV (reference sequence). Trimming pared 0 bases from V and 7 bases from J, leaving 9 bases between. The DNA of the CDR3 is TGTGCCAGCAGTTTATCGCGGCGGGCGACCCAGTACTTC. Residues: CASSLSRRATQYF.